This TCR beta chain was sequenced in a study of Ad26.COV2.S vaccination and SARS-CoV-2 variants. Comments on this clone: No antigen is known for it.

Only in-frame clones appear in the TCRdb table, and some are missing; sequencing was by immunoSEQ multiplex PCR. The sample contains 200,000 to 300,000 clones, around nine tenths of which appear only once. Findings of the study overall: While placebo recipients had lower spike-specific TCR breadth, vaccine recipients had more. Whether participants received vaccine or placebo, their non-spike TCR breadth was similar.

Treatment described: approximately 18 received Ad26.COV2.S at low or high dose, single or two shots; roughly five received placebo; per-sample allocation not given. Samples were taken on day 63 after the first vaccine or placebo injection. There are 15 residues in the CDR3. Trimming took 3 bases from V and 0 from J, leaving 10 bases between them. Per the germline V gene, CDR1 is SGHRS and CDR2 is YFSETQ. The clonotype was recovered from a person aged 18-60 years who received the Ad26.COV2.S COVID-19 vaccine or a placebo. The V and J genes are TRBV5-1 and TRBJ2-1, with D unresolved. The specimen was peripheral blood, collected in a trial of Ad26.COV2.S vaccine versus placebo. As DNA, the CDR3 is TGCGCCAGCAGCTCGGTTGCAGGCTCCTACAATGAGCAGTTCTTC. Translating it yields CASSSVAGSYNEQFF.